This T cell receptor beta chain was recovered during a study of control samples from healthy donors and cancer patients. Assay: immunoSEQ multiplex PCR; the TCRdb copy retains only in-frame clones and omits some. Seen here are about 150,000 clones, 92% observed once, and the top ten hold 0.65% to 0.85%. Between the trimmed V and J ends, which lost 0 bases and 7 bases, there was a span of 10 bases. The CDR3 sequence is 13 residues long. Per germline, CDR1 SGDLS and CDR2 YYNGEE. Material for sequencing was blood. This chain joins TRBV9 and TRBJ2-5; D is undetermined. The receptor comes from a woman in her twenties or thirties in good health. CDR3 in DNA: TGTGCCAGCAGCGTAGACCCGGCCGGGACCCAGTACTTC. It is translated as CASSVDPAGTQYF.